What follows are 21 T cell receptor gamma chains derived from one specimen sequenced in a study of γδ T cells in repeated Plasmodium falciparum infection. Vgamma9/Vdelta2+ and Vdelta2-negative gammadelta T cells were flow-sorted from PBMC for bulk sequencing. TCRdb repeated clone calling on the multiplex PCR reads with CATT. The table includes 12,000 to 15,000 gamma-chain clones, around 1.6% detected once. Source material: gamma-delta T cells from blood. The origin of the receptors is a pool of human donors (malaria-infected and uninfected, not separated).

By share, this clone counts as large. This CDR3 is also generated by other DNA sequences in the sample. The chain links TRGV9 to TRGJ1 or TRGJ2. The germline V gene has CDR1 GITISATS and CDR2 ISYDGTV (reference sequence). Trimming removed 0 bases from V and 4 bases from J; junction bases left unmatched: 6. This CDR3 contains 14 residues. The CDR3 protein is CALWEVHLYYKKLF. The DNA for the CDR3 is TGTGCCTTGTGGGAGGTGCACCTATATTATAAGAAACTCTTT.

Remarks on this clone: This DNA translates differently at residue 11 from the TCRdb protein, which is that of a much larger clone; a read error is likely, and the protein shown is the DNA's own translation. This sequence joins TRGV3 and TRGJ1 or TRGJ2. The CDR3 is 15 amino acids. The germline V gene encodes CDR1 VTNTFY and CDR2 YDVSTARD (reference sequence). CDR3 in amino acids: CATWDRQGNYNKKLF. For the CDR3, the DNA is TGTGCCACCTGGGACAGGCAGGGGAATTATAATAAGAAACTCTTT.

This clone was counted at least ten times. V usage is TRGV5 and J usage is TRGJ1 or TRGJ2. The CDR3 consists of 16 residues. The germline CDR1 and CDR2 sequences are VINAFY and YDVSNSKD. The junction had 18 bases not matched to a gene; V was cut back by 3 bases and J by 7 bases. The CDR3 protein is CATWDGLGRFFYKKLF. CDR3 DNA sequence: TGTGCCACCTGGGACGGCCTGGGGAGGTTTTTCTATAAGAAACTCTTT.

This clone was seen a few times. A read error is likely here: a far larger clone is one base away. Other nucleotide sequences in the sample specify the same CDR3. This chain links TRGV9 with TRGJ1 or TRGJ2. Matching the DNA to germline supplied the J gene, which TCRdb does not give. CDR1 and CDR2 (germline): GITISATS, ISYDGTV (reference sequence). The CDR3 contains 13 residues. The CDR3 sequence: CALWEKNYYKKLF. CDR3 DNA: TGTGCCCTGTGGGAAAAAAATTATTATAAGAAACTCTTT.

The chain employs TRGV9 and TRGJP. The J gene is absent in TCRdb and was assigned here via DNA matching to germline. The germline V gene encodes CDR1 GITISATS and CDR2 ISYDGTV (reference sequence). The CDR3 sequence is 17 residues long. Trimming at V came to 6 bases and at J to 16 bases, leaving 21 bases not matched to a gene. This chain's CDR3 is CALWRCTKSWAKKIKVF. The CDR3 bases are TGTGCCTTGTGGAGGTGCACGAAGAGTTGGGCAAAAAAAATCAAGGTATTT.

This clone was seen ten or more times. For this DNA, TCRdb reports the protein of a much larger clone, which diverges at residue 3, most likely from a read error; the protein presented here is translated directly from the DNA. The CDR3 nucleotides read TGTGCCTCCTGGGATGGGGGGGATTATTATAAGAAACTCTTT. Encoded protein: CASWDGGDYYKKLF. The rearrangement uses TRGV4 and TRGJ1 or TRGJ2. This CDR3 is 14 amino acids long. Germline assignment: CDR1 EGSTGY and CDR2 YDSYTSSV.

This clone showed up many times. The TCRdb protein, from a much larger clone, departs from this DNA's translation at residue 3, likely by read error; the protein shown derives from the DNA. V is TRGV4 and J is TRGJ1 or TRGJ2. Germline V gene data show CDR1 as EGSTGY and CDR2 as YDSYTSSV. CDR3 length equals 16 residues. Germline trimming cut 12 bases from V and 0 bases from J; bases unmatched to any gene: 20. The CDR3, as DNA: TGTGCCTCCCAGGGTGGGCGAAATTCGAATTATTATAAGAAACTCTTT. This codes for CASQGGRNSNYYKKLF.

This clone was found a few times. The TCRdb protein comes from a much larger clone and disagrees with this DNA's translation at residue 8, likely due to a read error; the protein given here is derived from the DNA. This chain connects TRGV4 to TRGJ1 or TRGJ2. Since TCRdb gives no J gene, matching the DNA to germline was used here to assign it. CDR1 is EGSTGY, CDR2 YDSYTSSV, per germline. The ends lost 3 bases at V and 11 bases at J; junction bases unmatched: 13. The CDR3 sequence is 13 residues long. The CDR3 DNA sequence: TGTGCCACCTGGGATTATTTAAGGAGGGAGAAACTCTTT. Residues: CATWDYLRREKLF.

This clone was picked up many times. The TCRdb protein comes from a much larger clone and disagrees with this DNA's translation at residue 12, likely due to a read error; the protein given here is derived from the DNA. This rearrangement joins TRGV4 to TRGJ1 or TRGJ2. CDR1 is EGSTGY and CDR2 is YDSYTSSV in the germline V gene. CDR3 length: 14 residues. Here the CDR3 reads CATWDGARYYKELF. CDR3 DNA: TGTGCCACCTGGGATGGGGCCCGTTATTATAAGGAACTCTTT.

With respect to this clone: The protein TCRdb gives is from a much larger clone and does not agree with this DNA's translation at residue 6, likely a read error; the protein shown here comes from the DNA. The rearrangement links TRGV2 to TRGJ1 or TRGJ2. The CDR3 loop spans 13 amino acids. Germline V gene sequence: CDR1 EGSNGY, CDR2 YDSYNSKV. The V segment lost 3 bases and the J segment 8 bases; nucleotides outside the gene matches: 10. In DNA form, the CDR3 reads TGTGCCACCTGGGACTGGCCCTTAAATAAGAAACTCTTT. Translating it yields CATWDWPLNKKLF.

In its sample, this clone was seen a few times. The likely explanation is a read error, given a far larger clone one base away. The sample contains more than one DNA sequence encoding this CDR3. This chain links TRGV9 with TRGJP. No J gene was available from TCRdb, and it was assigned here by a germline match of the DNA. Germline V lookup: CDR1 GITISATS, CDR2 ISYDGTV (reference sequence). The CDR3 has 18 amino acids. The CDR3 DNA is TGTGCCTTGTGGGAGGTGTCCCCTCAAGAGTTGGGTAAAAAAATCAAGGTATTT. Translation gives CALWEVSPQELGKKIKVF.

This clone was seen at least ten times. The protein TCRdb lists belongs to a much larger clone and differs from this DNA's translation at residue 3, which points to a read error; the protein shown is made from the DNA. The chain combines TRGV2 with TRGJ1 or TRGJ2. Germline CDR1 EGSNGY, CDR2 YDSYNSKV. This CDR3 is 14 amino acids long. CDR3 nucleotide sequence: TGTGCCTCCTGGGACGGAACGAATTATTATAAGAAACTCTTT. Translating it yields CASWDGTNYYKKLF.

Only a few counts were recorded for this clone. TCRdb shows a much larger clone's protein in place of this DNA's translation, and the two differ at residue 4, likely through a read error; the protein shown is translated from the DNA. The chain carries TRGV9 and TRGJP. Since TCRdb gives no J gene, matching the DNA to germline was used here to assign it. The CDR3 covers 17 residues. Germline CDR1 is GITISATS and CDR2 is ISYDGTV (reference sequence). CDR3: CALREDEPELGKKIKVF. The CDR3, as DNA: TGTGCCTTGCGGGAGGACGAACCAGAGTTGGGCAAAAAAATCAAGGTATTT.

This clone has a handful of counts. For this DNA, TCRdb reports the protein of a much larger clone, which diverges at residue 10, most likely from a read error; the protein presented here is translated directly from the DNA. This CDR3 reads CALWEDSQEMGKKIKVF. The CDR3 DNA reads TGTGCCTTGTGGGAGGACTCTCAAGAGATGGGCAAAAAAATCAAGGTATTT. The rearrangement uses TRGV9 and TRGJP. TCRdb records no J gene; here it was assigned by comparing the DNA to germline. Germline V gene lookup returns CDR1 GITISATS and CDR2 ISYDGTV (reference sequence). The CDR3 length is 17 residues.

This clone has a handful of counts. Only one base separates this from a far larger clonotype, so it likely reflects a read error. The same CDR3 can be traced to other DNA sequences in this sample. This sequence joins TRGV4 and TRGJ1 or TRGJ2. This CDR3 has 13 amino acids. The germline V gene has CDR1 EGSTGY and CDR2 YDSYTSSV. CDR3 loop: CATWEKNYYKKLF. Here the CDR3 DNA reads TGTGCAACCTGGGAAAAGAATTATTATAAGAAACTCTTT.

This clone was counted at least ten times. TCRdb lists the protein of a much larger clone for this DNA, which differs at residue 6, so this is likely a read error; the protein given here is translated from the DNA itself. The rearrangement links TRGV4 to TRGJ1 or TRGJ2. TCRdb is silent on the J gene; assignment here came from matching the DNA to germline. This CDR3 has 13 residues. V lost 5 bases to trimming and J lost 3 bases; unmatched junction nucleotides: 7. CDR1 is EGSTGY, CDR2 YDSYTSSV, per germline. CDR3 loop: CATWAGGYYKKLF. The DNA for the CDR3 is TGTGCCACCTGGGCCGGAGGTTATTATAAGAAACTCTTT.

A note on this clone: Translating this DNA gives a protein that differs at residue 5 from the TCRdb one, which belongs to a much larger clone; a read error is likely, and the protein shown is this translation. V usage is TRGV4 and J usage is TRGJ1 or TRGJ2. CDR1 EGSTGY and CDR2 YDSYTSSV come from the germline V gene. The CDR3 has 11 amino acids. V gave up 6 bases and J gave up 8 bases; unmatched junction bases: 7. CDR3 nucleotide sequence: TGTGCCACCTGGCCTTCGGATAAGAAACTCTTT. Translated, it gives CATWPSDKKLF.

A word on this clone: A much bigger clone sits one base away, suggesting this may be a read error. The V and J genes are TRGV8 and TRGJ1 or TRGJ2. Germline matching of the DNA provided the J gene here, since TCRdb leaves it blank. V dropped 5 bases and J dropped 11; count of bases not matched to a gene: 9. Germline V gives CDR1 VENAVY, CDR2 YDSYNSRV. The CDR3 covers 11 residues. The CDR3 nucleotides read TGTGCCACCTGGGCCCACAGGGAGAAACTCTTT. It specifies CATWAHREKLF.

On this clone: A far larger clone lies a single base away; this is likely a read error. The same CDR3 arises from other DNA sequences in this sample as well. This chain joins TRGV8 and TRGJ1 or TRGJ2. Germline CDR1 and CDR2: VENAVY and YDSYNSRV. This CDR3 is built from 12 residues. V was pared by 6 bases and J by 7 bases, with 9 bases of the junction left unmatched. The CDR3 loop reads CATWPQRYKKLF. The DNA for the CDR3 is TGTGCCACCTGGCCTCAGCGATATAAGAAACTCTTT.

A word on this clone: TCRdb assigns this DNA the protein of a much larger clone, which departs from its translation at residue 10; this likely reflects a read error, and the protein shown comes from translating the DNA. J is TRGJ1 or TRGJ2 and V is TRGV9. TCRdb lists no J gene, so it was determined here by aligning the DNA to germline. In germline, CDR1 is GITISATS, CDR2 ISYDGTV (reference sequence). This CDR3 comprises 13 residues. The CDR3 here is CALWGKNYYRKLF. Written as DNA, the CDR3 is TGTGCCTTGTGGGGGAAGAATTATTATAGGAAACTCTTT.

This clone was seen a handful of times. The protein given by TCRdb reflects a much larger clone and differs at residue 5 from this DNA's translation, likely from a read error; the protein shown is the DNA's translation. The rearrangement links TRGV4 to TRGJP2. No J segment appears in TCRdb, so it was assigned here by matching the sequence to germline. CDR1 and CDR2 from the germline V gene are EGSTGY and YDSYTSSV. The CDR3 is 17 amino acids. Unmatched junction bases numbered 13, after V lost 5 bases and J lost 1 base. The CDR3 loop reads CATWGHHPRSSDWIKTF. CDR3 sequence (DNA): TGTGCCACCTGGGGCCATCATCCACGTAGTAGTGATTGGATCAAGACGTTT.